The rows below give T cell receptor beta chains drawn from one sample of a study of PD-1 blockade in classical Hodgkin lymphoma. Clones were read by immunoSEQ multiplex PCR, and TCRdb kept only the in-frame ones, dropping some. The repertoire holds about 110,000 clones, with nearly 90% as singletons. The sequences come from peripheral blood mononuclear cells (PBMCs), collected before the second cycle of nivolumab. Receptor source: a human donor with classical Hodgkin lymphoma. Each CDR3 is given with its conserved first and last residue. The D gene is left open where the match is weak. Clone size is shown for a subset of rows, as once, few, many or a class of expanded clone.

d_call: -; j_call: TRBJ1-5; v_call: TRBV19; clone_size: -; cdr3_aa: CASSMELSGRGYDQPQHF; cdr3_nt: TGTGCCAGTAGTATGGAGTTGTCGGGGAGAGGATATGATCAGCCCCAGCATTTT
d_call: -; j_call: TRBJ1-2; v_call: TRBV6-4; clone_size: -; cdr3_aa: CASSEVQGSGYTF; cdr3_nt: TGTGCCAGCAGTGAGGTCCAGGGCAGTGGCTACACCTTC
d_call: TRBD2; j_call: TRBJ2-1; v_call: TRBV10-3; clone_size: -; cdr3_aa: CAISAGLAESHNEQFF; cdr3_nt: TGTGCCATCAGCGCGGGACTAGCGGAGTCGCACAATGAGCAGTTCTTC
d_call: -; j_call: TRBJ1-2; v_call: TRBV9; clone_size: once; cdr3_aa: CASSVEFGDGGIYGYTF; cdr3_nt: TGTGCCAGCAGCGTAGAATTTGGGGACGGTGGGATCTATGGCTACACCTTC
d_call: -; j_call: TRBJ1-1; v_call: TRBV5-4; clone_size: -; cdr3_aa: CASSWMGALNTEAFF; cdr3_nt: TGTGCCAGCAGCTGGATGGGAGCTCTGAACACTGAAGCTTTCTTT
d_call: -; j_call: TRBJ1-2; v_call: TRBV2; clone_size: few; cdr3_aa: CASNQGNYGYTF; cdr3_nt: TGTGCCAGCAATCAGGGGAACTATGGCTACACCTTC
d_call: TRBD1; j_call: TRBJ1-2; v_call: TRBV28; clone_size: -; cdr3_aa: CASQTPGQGAYGYTF; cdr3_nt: TGTGCCAGCCAAACACCAGGACAGGGGGCCTATGGCTACACCTTC
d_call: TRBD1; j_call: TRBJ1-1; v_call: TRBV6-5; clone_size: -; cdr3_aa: CASSIQTGGNTEAFF; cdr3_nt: TGTGCCAGCAGTATCCAGACAGGGGGCAACACTGAAGCTTTCTTT
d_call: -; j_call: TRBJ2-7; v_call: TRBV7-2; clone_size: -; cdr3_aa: CASSLAVSYEQYF; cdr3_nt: TGTGCCAGCAGCTTAGCGGTCTCCTACGAGCAGTACTTC
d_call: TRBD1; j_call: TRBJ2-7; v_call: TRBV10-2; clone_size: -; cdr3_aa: CASSETGGSYEQYF; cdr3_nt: TGCGCCAGCAGTGAAACAGGGGGCAGCTACGAGCAGTACTTC
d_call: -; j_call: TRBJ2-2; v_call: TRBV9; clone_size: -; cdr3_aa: CASSGTPSAGELFF; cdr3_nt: TGTGCCAGCAGCGGGACCCCCAGTGCCGGGGAGCTGTTTTTT
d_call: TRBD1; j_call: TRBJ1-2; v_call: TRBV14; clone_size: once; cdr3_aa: CASSQDQGGNYGYTF; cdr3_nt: TGTGCCAGCAGCCAAGATCAGGGGGGAAACTATGGCTACACCTTC
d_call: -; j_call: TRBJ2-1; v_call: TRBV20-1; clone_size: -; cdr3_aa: CSASWNEQFF; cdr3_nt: TGCAGTGCTAGCTGGAATGAGCAGTTCTTC
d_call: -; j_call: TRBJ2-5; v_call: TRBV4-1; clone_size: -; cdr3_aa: CASSQDQGRETQYF; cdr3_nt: TGCGCCAGCAGCCAAGACCAGGGGCGGGAGACCCAGTACTTC
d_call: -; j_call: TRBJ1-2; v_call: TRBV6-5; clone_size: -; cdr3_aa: CASSYNVDSYGYTF; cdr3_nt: TGTGCCAGCAGTTATAATGTCGACTCTTATGGCTACACCTTC
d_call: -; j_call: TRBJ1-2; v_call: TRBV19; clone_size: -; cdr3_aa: CASSGRGTSYGYTF; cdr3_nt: TGTGCCAGTAGTGGTCGAGGCACGAGCTATGGCTACACCTTC
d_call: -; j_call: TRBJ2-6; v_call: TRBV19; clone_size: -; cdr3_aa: CASSSLAVLSSGANVLTF; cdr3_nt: TGTGCCAGTAGTTCCCTAGCCGTACTTTCCTCTGGGGCCAACGTCCTGACTTTC
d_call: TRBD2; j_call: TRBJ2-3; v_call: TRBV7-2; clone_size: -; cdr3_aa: CASSLVPGLAGGDADTQYF; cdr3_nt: TGTGCCAGCAGCTTAGTTCCGGGACTAGCGGGAGGGGACGCAGATACGCAGTATTTT
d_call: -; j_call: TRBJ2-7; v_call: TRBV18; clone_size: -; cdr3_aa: CASSPPLGNYEQYF; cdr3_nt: TGTGCCAGCTCACCACCACTAGGGAACTACGAGCAGTACTTC
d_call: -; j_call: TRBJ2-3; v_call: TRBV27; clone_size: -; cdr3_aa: CASSLSLSTDTQYF; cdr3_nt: TGTGCCAGCAGTTTATCACTGAGCACAGATACGCAGTATTTT
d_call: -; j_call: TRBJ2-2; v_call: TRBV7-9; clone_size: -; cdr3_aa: CASSLDISSNTGELFF; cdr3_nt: TGTGCCAGCAGCTTAGATATTAGCTCCAACACCGGGGAGCTGTTTTTT
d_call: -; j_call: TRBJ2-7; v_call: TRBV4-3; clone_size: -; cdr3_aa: CASSQEWAQRAYEQYF; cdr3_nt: TGCGCCAGCAGCCAAGAATGGGCGCAGCGAGCTTACGAGCAGTACTTC
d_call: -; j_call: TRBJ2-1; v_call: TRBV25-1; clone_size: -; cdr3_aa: CASSASEIGYNEQFF; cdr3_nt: TGTGCCAGCAGTGCATCGGAGATTGGGTACAATGAGCAGTTCTTC
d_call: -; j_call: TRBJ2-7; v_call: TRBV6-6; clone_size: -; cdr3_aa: CASSTDRPYEQYF; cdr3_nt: TGTGCCAGCAGTACCGACAGGCCTTACGAGCAGTACTTC
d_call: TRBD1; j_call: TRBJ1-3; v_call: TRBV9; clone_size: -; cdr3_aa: CASSVGQGTGNTIYF; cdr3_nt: TGTGCCAGCAGCGTGGGACAGGGGACTGGAAACACCATATATTTT
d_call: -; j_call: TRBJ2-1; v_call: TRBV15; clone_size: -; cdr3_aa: CATWDFYNEQFF; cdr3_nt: TGTGCCACTTGGGACTTTTACAATGAGCAGTTCTTC
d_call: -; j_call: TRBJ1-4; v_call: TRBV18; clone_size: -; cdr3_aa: CASSPPGNEKLFF; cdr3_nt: TGTGCCAGCTCACCGCCCGGCAATGAAAAACTGTTTTTT
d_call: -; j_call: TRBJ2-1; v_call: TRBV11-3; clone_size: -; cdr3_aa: CASSLESGGRGSYNEQFF; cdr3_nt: TGTGCCAGCAGCTTAGAGTCCGGGGGGCGGGGCTCCTACAATGAGCAGTTCTTC
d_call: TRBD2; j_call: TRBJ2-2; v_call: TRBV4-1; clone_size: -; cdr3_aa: CASSQMYTSGTGELFF; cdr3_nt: TGCGCCAGCAGCCAAATGTACACTAGCGGGACCGGGGAGCTGTTTTTT
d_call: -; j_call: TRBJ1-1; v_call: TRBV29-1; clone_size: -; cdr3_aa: CSVESWGEGDRAFF; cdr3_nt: TGCAGCGTTGAAAGCTGGGGCGAGGGGGATAGAGCTTTCTTT
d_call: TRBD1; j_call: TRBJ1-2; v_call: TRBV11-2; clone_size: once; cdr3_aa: CASSLGGTGNNYGYTF; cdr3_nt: TGTGCCAGCAGCTTAGGAGGGACAGGAAATAACTATGGCTACACCTTC
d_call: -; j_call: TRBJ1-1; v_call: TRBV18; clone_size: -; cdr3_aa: CASSPKQGGNTEAFF; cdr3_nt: TGTGCCAGCTCACCTAAGCAGGGCGGAAACACTGAAGCTTTCTTT
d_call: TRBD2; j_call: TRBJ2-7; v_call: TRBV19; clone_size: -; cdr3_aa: CASSIGGGSYEQYF; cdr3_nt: TGTGCCAGTAGTATAGGTGGCGGGAGCTACGAGCAGTACTTC
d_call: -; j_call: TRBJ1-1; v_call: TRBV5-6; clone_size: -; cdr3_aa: CASSQGAGNTEAFF; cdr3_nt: TGTGCCAGCAGCCAAGGGGCAGGGAACACTGAAGCTTTCTTT
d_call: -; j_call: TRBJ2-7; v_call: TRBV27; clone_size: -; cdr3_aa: CASNPTGRQYEQYF; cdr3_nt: TGTGCCAGCAACCCGACAGGTCGTCAATACGAGCAGTACTTC
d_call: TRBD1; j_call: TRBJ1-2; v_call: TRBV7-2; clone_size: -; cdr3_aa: CASSSAGTGVLYGYTF; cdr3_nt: TGTGCCAGCAGCTCCGCCGGGACAGGGGTCCTCTATGGCTACACCTTC
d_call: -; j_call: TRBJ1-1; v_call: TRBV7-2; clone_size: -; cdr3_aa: CASSFGAGTEAFF; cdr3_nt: TGTGCCAGCAGCTTTGGGGCTGGCACTGAAGCTTTCTTT
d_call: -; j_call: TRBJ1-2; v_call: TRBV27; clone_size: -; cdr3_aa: CASSLRQDGIYGYTF; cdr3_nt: TGTGCCAGCAGTCTCCGACAGGATGGAATCTATGGCTACACCTTC
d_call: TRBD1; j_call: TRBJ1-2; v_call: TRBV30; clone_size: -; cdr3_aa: CAWSVGQGAFGYTF; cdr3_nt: TGTGCCTGGAGTGTCGGACAGGGGGCTTTTGGCTACACCTTC
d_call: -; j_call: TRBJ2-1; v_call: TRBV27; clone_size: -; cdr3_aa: CASRQGARPTPYNEQFF; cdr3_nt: TGTGCCAGCAGACAAGGGGCGCGACCAACTCCCTACAATGAGCAGTTCTTC
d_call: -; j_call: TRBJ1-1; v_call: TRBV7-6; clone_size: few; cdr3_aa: CASSPRGAEAFF; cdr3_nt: TGTGCCAGCAGCCCCCGAGGAGCTGAAGCTTTCTTT